The 6 T cell receptor beta chains given below trace back to one sample, sequenced in a study of cytomegalovirus exposure and HLA in healthy donors. The repertoire was sequenced with immunoSEQ multiplex PCR; TCRdb's copy has only in-frame clones and lacks some. Of about 130,000 clones in the sample, approximately 90% were seen once. Sequenced material: PBMCs. Receptors were obtained from a woman aged 25-40 years in good health and CMV-seropositive.

This clone occurred once. V usage is TRBV11-2 and J usage is TRBJ2-2, with no clear D. CDR3 length equals 16 residues. Trimming shortened V by 5 bases and J by 0 bases, and 13 bases separated the two germline ends. Germline V CDR1 and CDR2: SGHAT, FQNNGV. The CDR3 DNA follows: TGTGCCAGCAGCGCCGGTACGTTGGCGAACACCGGGGAGCTGTTTTTT. Amino acid sequence: CASSAGTLANTGELFF.

The CDR3 coding sequence is TGCGCCAGCAGCTTGGCCGAGGGGGCCTACGAGCAGTACTTC. It encodes CASSLAEGAYEQYF. V usage is TRBV5-1 and J usage is TRBJ2-7; D perhaps matches TRBD1 (6 bases). Germline V gene sequence: CDR1 SGHRS, CDR2 YFSETQ. The CDR3 extends over 14 amino acids. Trimming stripped 0 bases from V and 2 bases from J, with 9 bases between.

This clone has only a few counts. The V call is TRBV7-9, the J call TRBJ2-7; D gene uncertain. Trimming took off 0 bases at V and 3 bases at J, with 3 bases between the two ends. Germline CDR1 reads SEHNR; CDR2 reads FQNEAQ (reference sequence). The CDR3 is 12 residues long. As DNA, the CDR3 is TGTGCCAGCAGCTTAGCCCACTACGAGCAGTACTTC. It codes for CASSLAHYEQYF.

The chain has TRBV5-1 and TRBJ2-7, with TRBD2 matching over 9 bases. Germline V CDR1 and CDR2: SGHRS, YFSETQ. This CDR3 has 14 amino acids. The V gene end was trimmed by 4 bases and the J gene end by 3 bases; junction bases not matched to a gene: 5. CDR3 nucleotides: TGCGCCAGCAGCCTGACTAGCGGTAACTACGAGCAGTACTTC. Translating gives CASSLTSGNYEQYF.

V and J are TRBV18 and TRBJ1-1; tentative D call: TRBD1 (6 bases). CDR1 KGHSH and CDR2 LQKENI come from the germline V gene. V was clipped by 1 base and J by 3 bases, with 12 bases between them. The CDR3 consists of 15 residues. This CDR3 reads CASSPQRQEYTEAFF. In DNA form, the CDR3 reads TGTGCCAGCTCACCACAACGACAGGAATACACTGAAGCTTTCTTT.

The rearrangement joins TRBV7-9 to TRBJ1-2; the D is unclear. The germline CDR1 and CDR2 sequences are SEHNR and FQNEAQ (reference sequence). V was shortened by 1 base and J by 2 bases, with 14 bases between the two germline ends. This CDR3 is built from 16 residues. As DNA, the CDR3 is TGTGCCAGCAGCTTAGGTGTTCGGGAAATCAACTATGGCTACACCTTC. Protein: CASSLGVREINYGYTF.